Shown below are 25 T cell receptor beta chains from a single sample sequenced in a study of blood T cell repertoires in COVID-19. Only in-frame clones appear in the TCRdb table, and some are missing; sequencing was by immunoSEQ multiplex PCR. The sample lists around 100,000 clones; 85% to 90% were seen once. The sequencing sample was made of peripheral blood. All receptors come from a human donor in a cohort sampled during active COVID-19.

This chain links TRBV19 with TRBJ2-1; 15 nucleotides line up with TRBD2. V shed 3 bases and J 12 bases; nucleotides not matched to a gene: 12. This CDR3 region has 17 residues. The germline CDR1 and CDR2 sequences are LNHDA and SQIVND (reference sequence). DNA of the CDR3: TGTGCCAGTAGTATTTCACGGACTAGCGGGAGGGCCGTTGGGCAGTTCTTC. Its protein is CASSISRTSGRAVGQFF.

This chain joins TRBV7-9 and TRBJ2-7; 9 nucleotides line up with TRBD2. This CDR3 region has 14 residues. The germline V gene encodes CDR1 SEHNR and CDR2 FQNEAQ (reference sequence). J gave up 4 bases and V 5 bases, and 6 bases lay outside the gene matches. For the CDR3, the DNA is TGTGCCAGCAGCGGGATAGCGGGAGTGTACGAGCAGTACTTC. This translates into CASSGIAGVYEQYF.

The chain uses TRBV28 and TRBJ1-6; possible D gene TRBD1, 5 bases. The CDR3 sequence is 15 residues long. CDR1 is MDHEN and CDR2 is SYDVKM in the germline V gene. Trimming left V 6 bases short and J 7 bases short, with 16 bases between. The CDR3 region is CASSPIDRLNSPLHF. CDR3 nucleotides: TGTGCCAGCAGCCCGATCGACAGATTGAATTCACCCCTCCACTTT.

The J gene is TRBJ2-5, the V gene TRBV5-4; D might be TRBD1 (6 bases). The CDR3 covers 13 residues. From germline, CDR1 is SGHNT and CDR2 YYREEE (reference sequence). Trimming pared 4 bases from V and 1 base from J, leaving 8 bases between. In DNA, the CDR3 is TGTGCCAGCAGCCCGACAGGCCAAGAGACCCAGTACTTC. It translates to CASSPTGQETQYF.

This clone was recorded a few times. The chain employs TRBV7-9 and TRBJ1-4; D ambiguous. Looked up from germline, CDR1 is SEHNR and CDR2 is FQNEAQ (reference sequence). CDR3 length equals 14 residues. Trimming removed 7 bases at V and 7 bases at J, with 16 bases between. CDR3 DNA: TGTGCCAGCACCATGACGGGAATTGGTGAAAAACTGTTTTTT. Its translation: CASTMTGIGEKLFF.

The chain combines TRBV6-5 with TRBJ2-1; D might be TRBD1 (6 bases). Deletions cut 11 bases from V and 7 bases from J, with 18 bases between. The CDR3 is 13 amino acids. Germline CDR1 and CDR2: MNHEY and SVGAGI. The CDR3 bases are TGTGCCCTCCGTCCCGCGCAGGGGAATGAGCAGTTCTTC. Its protein is CALRPAQGNEQFF.

This rearrangement joins TRBV30 to TRBJ1-5, with TRBD1 matching 8 bases. V dropped 2 bases and J dropped 6; count of bases not matched to a gene: 6. The CDR3 totals 14 residues. The germline CDR1 and CDR2 sequences are GTSNPN and SVGIG (reference sequence). CDR3: CAWSNPGGGQPQHF. The CDR3, as DNA: TGTGCCTGGAGTAACCCAGGGGGCGGTCAGCCCCAGCATTTT. The full variable domain, its missing parts supplied by reference TRBV30 and TRBJ1-5, is SQTIHQWPATLVQPVGSPLSLECTVEGTSNPNLYWYRQAAGRGLQLLFYSVGIGQISSEVPQNLSASRPQDRQFILSSKKLLLSDSGFYLCAWSNPGGGQPQHFGDGTRLSIL.

The chain links TRBV28 to TRBJ2-7, with D uncertain. The germline gives CDR1 MDHEN, CDR2 SYDVKM. The CDR3 is 12 residues long. V lost 6 bases to trimming and J lost 6 bases, with 12 bases between them. DNA for the CDR3: TGTGCCAGCAGACCTCCCCTAGGCGAGCAGTACTTC. Translation: CASRPPLGEQYF.

The chain employs TRBV7-8 and TRBJ1-2; D perhaps matches TRBD1 (6 bases). Between the trimmed V and J ends, which lost 1 base and 7 bases, there was a span of 13 bases. The V gene's germline CDR1 is SGHVS and CDR2 FQNEAQ. The CDR3 contains 14 residues. CDR3 DNA sequence: TGTGCCAGCAGCTTAGGAACAGGGCGGTCTGGCTACACCTTC. The encoded protein is CASSLGTGRSGYTF. The full variable domain, in which reference TRBV7-8 and TRBJ1-2 provide the parts outside the CDR3, is GAGVSQSPRYKVAKRGQDVALRCDPISGHVSLFWYQQALGQGPEFLTYFQNEAQLDKSGLPSDRFFAERPEGSVSTLKIQRTQQEDSAVYLCASSLGTGRSGYTFGSGTRLTVV.

The V gene is TRBV5-5, the J gene TRBJ2-1, with D possibly matching TRBD2 (6 bases). The CDR3 spans 13 residues. Germline assignment: CDR1 SGHKS and CDR2 YYEKEE (reference sequence). The V gene lost 0 bases and the J gene lost 10 bases, with 11 bases spanning the gap. As DNA, the CDR3 is TGTGCCAGCAGCTTGGCCATGCGGGAAGAGCAGTTCTTC. Residues: CASSLAMREEQFF.

This clone showed up just a few times. This chain uses TRBV10-2 with TRBJ2-2; tentative D call: TRBD1 (8 bases). V was cut by 2 bases and J by 4 bases, with 11 bases left in between. The germline gives CDR1 WSHSY, CDR2 SAAADI. The CDR3 totals 15 residues. In DNA, the CDR3 is TGCGCCAGCAGTGAGACAGGGGGGGGCACCGGGGAGCTGTTTTTT. Translation gives CASSETGGGTGELFF.

V and J are TRBV30 and TRBJ2-4; 7 positions match TRBD1. CDR3 length equals 13 residues. The V and J ends lost 7 bases and 2 bases, in that order; junction bases with no gene match: 5. In germline, CDR1 is GTSNPN, CDR2 SVGIG (reference sequence). CDR3 sequence reads: CALETGTKNIQYF. The CDR3 nucleotides are TGTGCCTTGGAGACAGGGACCAAAAACATTCAGTACTTC.

The V call is TRBV6-5, the J call TRBJ1-4; D unresolved. Trimming pared 2 bases from V and 0 bases from J, leaving 10 bases between. Germline V CDR1 and CDR2: MNHEY, SVGAGI. The CDR3 is 16 residues long. The CDR3, as DNA: TGTGCCAGCAGTTACCATTTACAAGCAACTAATGAAAAACTGTTTTTT. Amino acids: CASSYHLQATNEKLFF.

CDR3 coding DNA: TGTGCCAGCACCCAGACAGGGCGGACTGAAGCTTTCTTT. This gives the protein CASTQTGRTEAFF. This chain uses TRBV6-6 with TRBJ1-1; the match to TRBD1 covers 7 bases. The ends lost 7 bases at V and 5 bases at J; junction bases unmatched: 7. The CDR3 extends over 13 amino acids. Germline V lookup: CDR1 MNHNY, CDR2 SVGAGI (reference sequence).

The rearrangement joins TRBV5-1 to TRBJ1-4, with 8 positions matching TRBD1. The J segment lost 8 bases and the V segment lost 4 bases, leaving 7 bases of the junction unmatched. Germline V gene sequence: CDR1 SGHRS, CDR2 YFSETQ. The CDR3 has 14 residues. The CDR3 here is CASSPGQGSEKLFF. CDR3 sequence (DNA): TGCGCCAGCAGCCCTGGACAGGGTTCGGAAAAACTGTTTTTT.

The chain is built from TRBV4-1 and TRBJ2-7; TRBD2 matches at 8 bases. V was pared by 0 bases and J by 4 bases, with 14 bases of the junction left unmatched. CDR1 and CDR2 (germline): MGHRA, YSYEKL. The CDR3 contains 18 residues. The CDR3 DNA reads as TGCGCCAGCAGCCAAGAGTCCAGCGGGAGCCCCTTTCGGTACGAGCAGTACTTC. Its protein is CASSQESSGSPFRYEQYF.

The V call is TRBV28, the J call TRBJ1-2, with D unclear. The CDR3 extends over 14 amino acids. V dropped 4 bases and J dropped 4 bases, with 13 bases sitting between them. The germline gives CDR1 MDHEN, CDR2 SYDVKM. The CDR3 is CASSSLLRVYGYTF. The DNA for the CDR3 is TGTGCCAGCAGTTCCCTGTTGAGGGTCTATGGCTACACCTTC.

This clone was recorded a few times. This chain uses TRBV28 with TRBJ2-5; possibly TRBD2 for D (6 bases). V dropped 4 bases and J dropped 0 bases, with 15 bases sitting between them. The germline gives CDR1 MDHEN, CDR2 SYDVKM. The CDR3 length is 16 residues. The chain's CDR3 is CASSWGTLANQETQYF. The CDR3 nucleotides are TGTGCCAGCAGTTGGGGCACCCTAGCGAACCAAGAGACCCAGTACTTC.

CDR3 nucleotide sequence: TGCGCCAGCAGCTTGGCGGGAGGTGACGGGGAGCTGTTTTTT. Translated, it gives CASSLAGGDGELFF. The chain links TRBV5-1 to TRBJ2-2, with 7 bases identical to TRBD2. CDR3 size: 14 residues. Germline V lookup: CDR1 SGHRS, CDR2 YFSETQ. With 0 bases clipped from V and 7 bases from J, the junction kept 3 bases outside the gene matches.

This chain links TRBV3-1 (or the pseudogene TRBV3-2) with TRBJ2-3; D may be TRBD2 (6 bases). CDR1 LGHDT and CDR2 YNNKEL come from the germline V gene (reference sequence). This CDR3 contains 14 residues. Trimming removed 2 bases from V and 0 bases from J, with 6 bases in between. The CDR3 reads CASSQSGSTDTQYF. CDR3 coding DNA: TGTGCCAGCAGCCAAAGCGGGAGCACAGATACGCAGTATTTT.

The chain is built from TRBV27 and TRBJ1-6; D might be TRBD1 (5 bases). V lost 8 bases, J lost 10 bases, and 12 bases lay in between. In germline, CDR1 is MNHEY, CDR2 SMNVEV (reference sequence). This CDR3 spans 12 amino acids. The CDR3 coding sequence is TGTGCCAGCGGACCTCAGGGCTCACCCCTCCACTTT. This translates into CASGPQGSPLHF.

The chain is built from TRBV19 and TRBJ2-1; 7 bases agree with TRBD2. V was pared by 6 bases and J by 7 bases, with 15 bases of the junction left unmatched. This CDR3 is built from 16 residues. CDR1 is LNHDA, CDR2 SQIVND, per germline (reference sequence). This CDR3 is CASSVPGLVGYNEQFF. The CDR3, as DNA: TGTGCCAGTAGCGTTCCCGGACTAGTTGGTTATAATGAGCAGTTCTTC.

This clone was found a few times. V gene TRBV6-4 combines with J gene TRBJ2-1, with D perhaps TRBD1 (5 bases). The CDR3 contains 14 residues. Germline V gene data show CDR1 as MRHNA and CDR2 as SNTAGT. V lost 3 bases, J lost 9 bases, and 15 bases lay in between. CDR3 in DNA: TGTGCCAGCAGTGAGGGGAACAGGCAGGGTGAGCAGTTCTTC. Its protein is CASSEGNRQGEQFF.

This chain links TRBV9 with TRBJ2-6; a possible D gene is TRBD1 (6 bases). The V gene's germline CDR1 is SGDLS and CDR2 YYNGEE. The CDR3 is 19 amino acids. The V gene lost 6 bases and the J gene lost 0 bases, with 22 bases spanning the gap. The CDR3 DNA reads TGTGCCAGCACGCATCCTGAGGCAACAGGGAGCTCTGGGGCCAACGTCCTGACTTTC. Amino acids: CASTHPEATGSSGANVLTF. The entire variable domain, with the rest obtained from reference TRBV9 and TRBJ2-6, is as follows: DSGVTQTPKHLITATGQRVTLRCSPRSGDLSVYWYQQSLDQGLQFLIQYYNGEERAKGNILERFSAQQFPDLHSELNLSSLELGDSALYFCASTHPEATGSSGANVLTFGAGSRLTVL.

As regards this clone: One end of the junction varies from germline; a read error may be responsible. This chain connects TRBV11-2 to TRBJ2-7; maybe TRBD1 (6 bases). Germline V lookup: CDR1 SGHAT, CDR2 FQNNGV. The CDR3 totals 15 residues. The CDR3 region is CASSITGFGSSEQYF. The CDR3 coding sequence is TGTGCCAGCAGCATTACAGGGTTCGGATCCTCCGAGCAGTACTTC.